What follows are 10 T cell receptor beta chains derived from one specimen sequenced in a study of blood T cell repertoires in COVID-19. The repertoire was sequenced with immunoSEQ multiplex PCR; TCRdb's copy has only in-frame clones and lacks some. The sample includes about 370,000 clones, approximately 89% of them seen just once. Sequencing was done on a sample of PBMCs or T cells enriched from blood (not recorded which). The receptor source for this set is a woman in her twenties or thirties who had recovered from COVID-19.

This chain connects TRBV9 to TRBJ2-2, with 7 bases matching TRBD2. Germline V gene data show CDR1 as SGDLS and CDR2 as YYNGEE. The length of the CDR3 is 15 residues. Trimming took 3 bases from V and 5 from J; bases not matched to a gene: 7. The CDR3 DNA reads TGTGCCAGCAGCGCCCTAGGGGAGGGGACCGGGGAGCTGTTTTTT. This sequence encodes CASSALGEGTGELFF.

V is TRBV2 and J is TRBJ2-3; tentative D call: TRBD2 (6 bases). CDR3 length: 15 amino acids. V was pared by 9 bases and J by 1 base, with 17 bases between. From germline, CDR1 is SNHLY and CDR2 FYNNEI. The CDR3 is CARRGTPRGTDTQYF. DNA of the CDR3: TGTGCCAGACGGGGGACTCCCCGGGGCACAGATACGCAGTATTTT.

This clone was found once. The chain links TRBV28 to TRBJ2-1; 10 bases are shared with TRBD1. This CDR3 has 15 residues. CDR1 is MDHEN and CDR2 is SYDVKM in the germline V gene. Losses at the gene ends were 8 bases for V and 1 base for J; bases not matched to a gene: 5. CDR3 bases: TGTGCCAGCCACAAGGACAGGGGGTCCTACAATGAGCAGTTCTTC. This translates into CASHKDRGSYNEQFF.

DNA of the CDR3: TGTGCCAGCAGCCCACGGACAGCAAATCAGCCCCAGCATTTT. This translates into CASSPRTANQPQHF. The chain employs TRBV7-2 and TRBJ1-5, with D tentatively TRBD1 (6 bases). This CDR3 has 14 residues. Trimming removed 5 bases from V and 4 bases from J, with 12 bases in between. Per the germline V gene, CDR1 is SGHTA and CDR2 is FQGNSA.

This clone was seen a handful of times. The V gene is TRBV5-4, the J gene TRBJ1-2; 7 bases are shared with TRBD1. The V segment lost 5 bases and the J segment 2 bases; nucleotides outside the gene matches: 6. CDR1 SGHNT and CDR2 YYREEE come from the germline V gene (reference sequence). CDR3 size: 14 residues. The CDR3 coding sequence is TGTGCCAGCAGTTTACAGGGGTTGAACTATGGCTACACCTTC. This encodes CASSLQGLNYGYTF.

This clone has just one count. The rearrangement uses TRBV30 and TRBJ1-3; perhaps TRBD1 as D (6 bases). The ends were cut back, 1 base at V and 4 bases at J, with 11 bases in the middle. The CDR3 has 14 residues. The germline CDR1 and CDR2 sequences are GTSNPN and SVGIG (reference sequence). The CDR3 nucleotides read TGTGCCTGGAGTGGGACAGATGTCGGAAACACCATATATTTT. Amino acids: CAWSGTDVGNTIYF. The full variable domain, completed using reference TRBV30 and TRBJ1-3, is SQTIHQWPATLVQPVGSPLSLECTVEGTSNPNLYWYRQAAGRGLQLLFYSVGIGQISSEVPQNLSASRPQDRQFILSSKKLLLSDSGFYLCAWSGTDVGNTIYFGEGSWLTVV.

This clone was observed a single time. V gene TRBV6-2 or TRBV6-3 combines with J gene TRBJ1-1, with 7 bases identical to TRBD1. The V gene end was trimmed by 5 bases and the J gene end by 3 bases; junction bases not matched to a gene: 3. Germline lookup yields CDR1 MNHEY and CDR2 SVGEGT. The CDR3 is made up of 13 amino acids. The CDR3 DNA reads as TGTGCCAGCAGTCGGGACAGACACACTGAAGCTTTCTTT. Encoded protein: CASSRDRHTEAFF.

The V call is TRBV7-9, the J call TRBJ2-7, with D possibly TRBD2 on 5 matching bases. Trimming took off 1 base at V and 2 bases at J, with 9 bases between the two ends. The germline V gene has CDR1 SEHNR and CDR2 FQNEAQ (reference sequence). CDR3 length equals 14 residues. CDR3 protein: CASSLVGAAYEQYF. CDR3 DNA sequence: TGTGCCAGCAGCTTAGTGGGAGCCGCCTACGAGCAGTACTTC.

The chain carries TRBV7-9 and TRBJ2-7; possible D gene TRBD1, 6 bases. Germline V gene lookup returns CDR1 SEHNR and CDR2 FQNEAQ (reference sequence). The CDR3 is 14 residues long. V was cut by 2 bases and J by 3 bases, with 11 bases left in between. The chain's CDR3 is CASSLSDSLYEQYF. CDR3 DNA sequence: TGTGCCAGCAGCTTATCGGACAGCCTCTACGAGCAGTACTTC.

CDR3 protein: CASSLGGGGTEAFF. CDR3 coding DNA: TGTGCCAGCAGCTTAGGGGGAGGAGGGACTGAAGCTTTCTTT. The chain uses TRBV7-2 and TRBJ1-1; D is undetermined. Trimming stripped 1 base from V and 5 bases from J, with 11 bases between. Germline V lookup: CDR1 SGHTA, CDR2 FQGNSA. The CDR3 is 14 amino acids. Using reference TRBV7-2 and TRBJ1-1 for the parts outside the CDR3, the full variable domain is GAGVSQSPSNKVTEKGKDVELRCDPISGHTALYWYRQSLGQGLEFLIYFQGNSAPDKSGLPSDRFSAERTGGSVSTLTIQRTQQEDSAVYLCASSLGGGGTEAFFGQGTRLTVV.